This T cell receptor beta chain was obtained from a study of identical twins. The study, taken as a whole, reports: Donors were not followed over many years; analysis was cross-sectional.

Trimming cost V 0 bases and J 2 bases, with 14 bases left between them. The CDR3 contains 16 residues. The germline CDR1 and CDR2 sequences are SGHKS and YYEKEE (reference sequence). To note about this clonotype: Its antigen is undetermined.

Unique molecular identifiers were present on the cDNA, and a universal primer site came from template switching. TCRdb reprocessed the 5' RACE reads via MiXCR and lists one record per CDR3 protein. The data contain more than 600,000 distinct CDR3 sequences, around a sixth of them singletons. A further study also used this sample, focusing on T cells expressing NK-cell markers. That investigation notes: From sorted CD3+CD56+NKG2C+, CD3+CD56+NKG2C- and CD3+CD56-NKG2C+ T cells came the TCR beta repertoires. One of eight sequenced donors was HCMV-seronegative; the other seven were seropositive.

The receptor comes from a young woman in good health. The sequenced sample consisted of PBMCs. V and J are TRBV5-5 and TRBJ1-2; D unclear. CDR3 nucleotides: TGTGCCAGCAGCTTGGGTAACTGGAAAGGCAACTATGGCTACACCTTC. This sequence encodes CASSLGNWKGNYGYTF.